These 18 T cell receptor beta chains share one sample of origin, sequenced in a study of T cells in Graves' hyperthyroidism and ophthalmopathy. RNA transcripts were the template for amplifying TCR beta CDR3 regions. When the TCR CDR3 underwent first-round RT-PCR, the HTBI primer set was used. TCRdb re-analysed the multiplex PCR reads in MiXCR, keeping a single row per CDR3 protein. Among roughly 200,000 distinct CDR3 sequences listed, approximately 20% were seen once. The sample was blood. The source of these receptors is a man aged 35 to 55 with Graves' hyperthyroidism.

This clonotype was seen many times. This chain joins TRBV18 and TRBJ2-2, with 7 bases aligning to TRBD1. V lost 5 bases to trimming and J lost 0 bases; unmatched junction nucleotides: 3. Germline-derived CDR1 and CDR2 are KGHSH and LQKENI. This CDR3 contains 15 residues. CDR3 sequence: CASSLGQANTGELFF. CDR3 coding DNA: TGTGCCAGCTCATTAGGACAGGCGAACACCGGGGAGCTGTTTTTT.

The chain employs TRBV18 and TRBJ1-3; 7 bases are a match to TRBD1. The CDR3 contains 15 residues. V lost 1 base to trimming and J lost 2 bases; unmatched junction nucleotides: 2. The germline V gene has CDR1 KGHSH and CDR2 LQKENI. Written as DNA, the CDR3 is TGTGCCAGCTCACCACAGGGGGCGGCTGGAAACACCATATATTTT. This gives the protein CASSPQGAAGNTIYF.

In its sample, this clonotype was seen a few times. A much larger clone lies a single base off, so this may be a read error. This chain uses TRBV7-2 with TRBJ1-4; a possible D gene is TRBD1 (6 bases). Between the trimmed V and J ends, which lost 1 base and 11 bases, there was a span of 11 bases. Germline CDR1 SGHTA, CDR2 FQGNSA. The CDR3 covers 13 residues. In DNA form, the CDR3 reads TGTGCCAGCAGCTTAGTTGGGGGCAAGAAACTGTTTTTT. This translates into CASSLVGGKKLFF.

This clonotype occurred many times. The chain is built from TRBV12-3 or TRBV12-4 and TRBJ2-5; possible D gene TRBD1, 5 bases. The CDR3 spans 15 residues. V lost 3 bases and J lost 7, with 18 bases in between. The CDR3: CASSFSGPNQGTQYF. The CDR3 nucleotides are TGTGCCAGCAGTTTTTCAGGGCCAAATCAGGGGACCCAGTACTTC.

Ten or more counts support this clonotype. This sequence joins TRBV7-2 and TRBJ2-7; TRBD1 aligns across 8 bases. J was trimmed by 4 bases and V by 5 bases; bases with no gene match: 10. CDR3 length: 15 residues. Germline-derived CDR1 and CDR2 are SGHTA and FQGNSA. The CDR3 sequence is CASSPSFGQGYEQYF. The CDR3 coding sequence is TGTGCCAGCAGCCCCTCCTTTGGACAGGGTTACGAGCAGTACTTC. Drawing the rest from reference TRBV7-2 and TRBJ2-7, the complete variable domain is GAGVSQSPSNKVTEKGKDVELRCDPISGHTALYWYRQSLGQGLEFLIYFQGNSAPDKSGLPSDRFSAERTGGSVSTLTIQRTQQEDSAVYLCASSPSFGQGYEQYFGPGTRLTVT.

In its sample, this clonotype was seen a few times. The rearrangement links TRBV20-1 to TRBJ1-1; D is unclear. V dropped 7 bases and J dropped 11 bases, with 8 bases sitting between them. The germline V gene encodes CDR1 DFQATT and CDR2 SNEGSKA (reference sequence). CDR3 length equals 8 residues. The CDR3 DNA reads as TGCAGTGACCGGGATGCTTTCTTT. This codes for CSDRDAFF.

Ten or more counts support this clonotype. V and J are TRBV2 and TRBJ1-1; D is undetermined. With 0 bases removed from V and 7 bases from J, the gap between germline ends came to 9 bases. Per the germline V gene, CDR1 is SNHLY and CDR2 is FYNNEI. The CDR3 sequence is 13 residues long. The CDR3 coding sequence is TGTGCCAGCAGTGAAGCGGGGTCGCGTGAAGCTTTCTTT. This sequence encodes CASSEAGSREAFF.

This clonotype showed up many times. CDR3 in DNA: TGCAGTGCTAGAGATCGGGCAGGCTCCGAGACCCAGTACTTC. Its translation is CSARDRAGSETQYF. V gene TRBV20-1 combines with J gene TRBJ2-5; no clear D. V was pared by 0 bases and J by 5 bases, with 13 bases between. Germline-derived CDR1 and CDR2 are DFQATT and SNEGSKA (reference sequence). The CDR3 contains 14 residues.

This clonotype was counted many times. This chain joins TRBV10-1 and TRBJ2-3; the D is unclear. This CDR3 has 12 amino acids. The germline gives CDR1 WNHNN, CDR2 SYGVQD (reference sequence). Between the trimmed V and J ends, which lost 3 bases and 4 bases, there was a span of 5 bases. In nucleotides, the CDR3 is TGCGCCAGCAGTGAAAGGTCAGATACGCAGTATTTT. Amino acids: CASSERSDTQYF.

This clonotype was counted many times. V usage is TRBV7-8 and J usage is TRBJ2-3; 10 positions agree with TRBD1. This CDR3 spans 16 amino acids. With 5 bases clipped from V and 5 bases from J, the junction kept 10 bases outside the gene matches. Germline CDR1 SGHVS, CDR2 FQNEAQ. Here the CDR3 reads CASSHLGTGAGDTQYF. CDR3 sequence (DNA): TGTGCCAGCAGCCACCTAGGGACAGGGGCTGGAGATACGCAGTATTTT.

This clonotype appeared many times. This chain links TRBV3-1 with TRBJ1-5; TRBD1 agrees at 11 bases. V was clipped by 4 bases and J by 2 bases; unmatched bases: 10. There are 18 residues in the CDR3. Germline V gene data show CDR1 as LGHDT and CDR2 as YNNKEL (reference sequence). This CDR3 reads CASSPGQGATSRNQPQHF. The CDR3 DNA is TGTGCCAGCAGCCCCGGACAGGGGGCCACCTCTCGCAATCAGCCCCAGCATTTT.

This chain links TRBV28 with TRBJ1-1; 9 nucleotides agree with TRBD1. Germline CDR1 MDHEN, CDR2 SYDVKM. V was clipped by 6 bases and J by 5 bases; unmatched bases: 7. The CDR3 has 14 amino acids. The CDR3 DNA follows: TGTGCCAGCAGCTTCCCCGGGACAGGGACTGAAGCTTTCTTT. Translated, it gives CASSFPGTGTEAFF.

The table lists this clonotype with many counts. The chain combines TRBV27 with TRBJ2-7; 7 bases agree with TRBD1. This CDR3 has 14 amino acids. Unmatched junction bases numbered 4, after V lost 3 bases and J lost 2 bases. Germline CDR1 reads MNHEY; CDR2 reads SMNVEV (reference sequence). The CDR3 DNA sequence: TGTGCCAGCAGTTTCGGGACAGACACCTACGAGCAGTACTTC. Translating gives CASSFGTDTYEQYF.

A remark on this clonotype: This may come from a read error, since a much larger clone is one base off. The CDR3 region has the DNA TGTGTCAGCAGCTTAGCCGGGACACTTGGGAACTATTGCTACACCTTC. Translation: CVSSLAGTLGNYCYTF. This sequence joins TRBV11-2 and TRBJ1-2; tentatively, D is TRBD1 (6 bases). In germline, CDR1 is SGHAT, CDR2 FQNNGV. The CDR3 has 16 residues.

At least ten counts were recorded for this clonotype. The rearrangement links TRBV5-1 to TRBJ2-5; 9 bases are shared with TRBD1. Losses at the gene ends were 7 bases for V and 4 bases for J; bases not matched to a gene: 5. CDR3 length equals 13 residues. The germline CDR1 and CDR2 sequences are SGHRS and YFSETQ. DNA for the CDR3: TGCGCCAGCGCGGGACAGGGCGGAGAGACCCAGTACTTC. Its translation is CASAGQGGETQYF.

This clonotype was seen repeatedly, ten times or more. This chain's CDR3 is CASSTRTGRRTEAFF. CDR3 in DNA: TGTGCCAGCAGCACCCGGACAGGGCGAAGGACTGAAGCTTTCTTT. This chain uses TRBV11-2 with TRBJ1-1; 8 positions agree with TRBD1. V shed 5 bases, J shed 5 bases, and the junction held 10 bases outside the gene matches. This CDR3 comprises 15 residues. Germline V lookup: CDR1 SGHAT, CDR2 FQNNGV.

In this sample, this clonotype turned up a few times. The rearrangement uses TRBV5-1 and TRBJ1-6, with TRBD1 matching 9 bases. The CDR3 has 14 residues. V shed 4 bases and J 9 bases; nucleotides not matched to a gene: 5. Germline CDR1 reads SGHRS; CDR2 reads YFSETQ. The chain's CDR3 is CASSPGTGSSPLHF. CDR3 bases: TGCGCCAGCAGCCCCGGGACAGGGAGTTCACCCCTCCACTTT. The variable domain in full, completed from reference TRBV5-1 and TRBJ1-6, reads KAGVTQTPRYLIKTRGQQVTLSCSPISGHRSVSWYQQTPGQGLQFLFEYFSETQRNKGNFPGRFSGRQFSNSRSEMNVSTLELGDSALYLCASSPGTGSSPLHFGNGTRLTVT.

The chain is built from TRBV7-6 and TRBJ1-3; D unresolved. Per the germline V gene, CDR1 is SGHVS and CDR2 is FNYEAQ. The CDR3 is 16 residues long. Trimming removed 2 bases from V and 0 bases from J, with 11 bases in between. The CDR3 protein is CASSLSLQISGNTIYF. In nucleotides, the CDR3 is TGTGCCAGCAGCTTATCCCTACAGATCTCTGGAAACACCATATATTTT. The full variable domain, rest sourced from reference TRBV7-6 and TRBJ1-3, is GAGVSQSPRYKVTKRGQDVALRCDPISGHVSLYWYRQALGQGPEFLTYFNYEAQQDKSGLPNDRFSAERPEGSISTLTIQRTEQRDSAMYRCASSLSLQISGNTIYFGEGSWLTVV.